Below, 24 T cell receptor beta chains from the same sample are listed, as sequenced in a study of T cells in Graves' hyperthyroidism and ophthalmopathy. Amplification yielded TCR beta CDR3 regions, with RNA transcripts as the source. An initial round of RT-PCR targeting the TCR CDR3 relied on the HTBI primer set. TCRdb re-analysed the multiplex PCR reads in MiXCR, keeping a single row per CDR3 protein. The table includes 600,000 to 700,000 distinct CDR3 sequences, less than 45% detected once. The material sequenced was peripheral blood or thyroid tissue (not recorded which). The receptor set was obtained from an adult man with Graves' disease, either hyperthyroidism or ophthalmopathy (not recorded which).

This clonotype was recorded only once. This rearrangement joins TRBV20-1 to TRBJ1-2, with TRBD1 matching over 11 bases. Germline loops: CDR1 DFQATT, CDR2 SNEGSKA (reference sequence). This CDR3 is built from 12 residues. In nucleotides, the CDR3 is TGCAGAGCCGGGACAGGGGGCTATGGCTACACCTTC. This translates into CRAGTGGYGYTF.

CDR3 region: CSARDPKQETQYF. Written as DNA, the CDR3 is TGCAGTGCTAGAGATCCCAAGCAAGAGACCCAGTACTTC. The J gene is TRBJ2-5, the V gene TRBV20-1; D uncertain. Deletions cut 0 bases from V and 2 bases from J, with 7 bases between. The CDR3 extends over 13 amino acids. The germline CDR1 and CDR2 sequences are DFQATT and SNEGSKA (reference sequence).

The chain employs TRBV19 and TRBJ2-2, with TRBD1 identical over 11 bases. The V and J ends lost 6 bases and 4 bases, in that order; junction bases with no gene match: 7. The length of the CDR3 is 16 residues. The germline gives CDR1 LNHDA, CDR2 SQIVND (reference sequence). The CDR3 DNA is TGTGCCAGTAGGAGGACAGGGGGCCGGAGCACCGGGGAGCTGTTTTTT. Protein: CASRRTGGRSTGELFF.

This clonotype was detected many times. The CDR3 DNA follows: TGTGCCAGCAGCTTAGGCGCCCCGGACTTCAACACCATATATTTT. This codes for CASSLGAPDFNTIYF. The chain has TRBV7-6 and TRBJ1-3; D remains ambiguous. CDR3 length: 15 amino acids. V dropped 1 base and J dropped 7 bases, with 14 bases sitting between them. Germline V gives CDR1 SGHVS, CDR2 FNYEAQ.

The CDR3 region is CATSEGIGSPLHF. The DNA for the CDR3 is TGTGCCACCAGTGAGGGCATTGGTTCACCCCTCCACTTT. This sequence joins TRBV24-1 and TRBJ1-6; D uncertain. CDR3 size: 13 residues. The germline CDR1 and CDR2 sequences are KGHDR and SFDVKD. Between the trimmed V and J ends, which lost 4 bases and 9 bases, there was a span of 9 bases.

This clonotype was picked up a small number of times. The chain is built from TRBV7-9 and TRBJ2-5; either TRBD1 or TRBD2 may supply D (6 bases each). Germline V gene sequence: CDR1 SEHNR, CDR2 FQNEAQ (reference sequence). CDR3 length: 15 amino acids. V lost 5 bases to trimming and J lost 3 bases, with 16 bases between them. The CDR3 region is CASSPRGLREETQYF. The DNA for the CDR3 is TGTGCCAGCAGCCCCCGGGGGCTCAGGGAAGAGACCCAGTACTTC.

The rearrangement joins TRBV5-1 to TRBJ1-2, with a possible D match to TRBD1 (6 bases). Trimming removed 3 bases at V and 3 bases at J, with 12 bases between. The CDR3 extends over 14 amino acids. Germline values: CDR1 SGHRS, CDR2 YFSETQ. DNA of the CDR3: TGCGCCAGCAGCTCTCCAGGGGTCGACTATGGCTACACCTTC. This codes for CASSSPGVDYGYTF.

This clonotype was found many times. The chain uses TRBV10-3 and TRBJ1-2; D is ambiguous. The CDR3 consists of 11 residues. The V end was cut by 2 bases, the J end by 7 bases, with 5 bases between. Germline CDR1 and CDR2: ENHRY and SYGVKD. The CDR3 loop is CAISEEGGYTF. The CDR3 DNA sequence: TGTGCCATCAGTGAGGAGGGTGGCTACACCTTC.

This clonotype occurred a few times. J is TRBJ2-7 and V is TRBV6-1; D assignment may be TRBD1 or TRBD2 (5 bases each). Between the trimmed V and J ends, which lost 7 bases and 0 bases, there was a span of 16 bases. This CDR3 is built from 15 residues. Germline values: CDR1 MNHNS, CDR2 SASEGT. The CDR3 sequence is CASNVRDVGSYEQYF. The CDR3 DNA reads TGTGCCAGCAACGTCCGGGACGTAGGCTCCTACGAGCAGTACTTC.

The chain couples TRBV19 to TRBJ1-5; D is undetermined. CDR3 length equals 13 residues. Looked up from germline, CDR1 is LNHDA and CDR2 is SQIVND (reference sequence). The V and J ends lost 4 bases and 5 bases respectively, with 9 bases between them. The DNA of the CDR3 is TGTGCCAGTAGTAAATCGGGTTATCAGCCCCAGCATTTT. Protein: CASSKSGYQPQHF. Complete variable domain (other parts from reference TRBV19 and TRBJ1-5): DGGITQSPKYLFRKEGQNVTLSCEQNLNHDAMYWYRQDPGQGLRLIYYSQIVNDFQKGDIAEGYSVSREKKESFPLTVTSAQKNPTAFYLCASSKSGYQPQHFGDGTRLSIL.

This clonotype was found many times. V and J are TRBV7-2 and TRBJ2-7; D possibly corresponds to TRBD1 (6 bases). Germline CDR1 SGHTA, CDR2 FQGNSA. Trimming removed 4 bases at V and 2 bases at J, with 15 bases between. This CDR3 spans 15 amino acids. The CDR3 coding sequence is TGTGCCAGCAGCTCTCGCGGACCAGGGGCCTACGAGCAGTACTTC. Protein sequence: CASSSRGPGAYEQYF. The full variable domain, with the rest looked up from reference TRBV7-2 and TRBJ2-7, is GAGVSQSPSNKVTEKGKDVELRCDPISGHTALYWYRQSLGQGLEFLIYFQGNSAPDKSGLPSDRFSAERTGGSVSTLTIQRTQQEDSAVYLCASSSRGPGAYEQYFGPGTRLTVT.

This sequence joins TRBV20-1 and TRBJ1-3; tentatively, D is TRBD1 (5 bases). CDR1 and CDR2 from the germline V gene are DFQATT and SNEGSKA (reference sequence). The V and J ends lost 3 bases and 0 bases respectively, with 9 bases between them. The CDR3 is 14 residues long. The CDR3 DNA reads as TGCAGTGCTAGGGGGGTCCTCTCTGGAAACACCATATATTTT. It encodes CSARGVLSGNTIYF.

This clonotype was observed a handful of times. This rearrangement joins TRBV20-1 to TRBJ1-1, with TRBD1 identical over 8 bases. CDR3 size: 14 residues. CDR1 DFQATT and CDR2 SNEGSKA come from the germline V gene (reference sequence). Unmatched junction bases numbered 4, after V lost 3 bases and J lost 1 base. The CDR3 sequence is CSARAGTGNTEAFF. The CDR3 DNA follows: TGCAGTGCTAGGGCCGGGACAGGGAACACTGAAGCTTTCTTT.

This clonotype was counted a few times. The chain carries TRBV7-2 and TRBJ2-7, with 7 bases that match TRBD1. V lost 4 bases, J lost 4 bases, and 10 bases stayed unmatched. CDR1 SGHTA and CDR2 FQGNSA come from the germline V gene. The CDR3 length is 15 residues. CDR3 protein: CASSSPGTEIYEQYF. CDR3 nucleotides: TGTGCCAGCAGCTCACCCGGGACAGAGATTTACGAGCAGTACTTC.

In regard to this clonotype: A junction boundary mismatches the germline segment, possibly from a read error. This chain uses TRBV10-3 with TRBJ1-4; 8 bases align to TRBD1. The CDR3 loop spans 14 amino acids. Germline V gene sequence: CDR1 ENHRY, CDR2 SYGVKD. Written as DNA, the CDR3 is TGTGCCAGCAGTTCCTACAGGGGGGTCGAAAAACTGTTTTTT. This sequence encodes CASSSYRGVEKLFF.

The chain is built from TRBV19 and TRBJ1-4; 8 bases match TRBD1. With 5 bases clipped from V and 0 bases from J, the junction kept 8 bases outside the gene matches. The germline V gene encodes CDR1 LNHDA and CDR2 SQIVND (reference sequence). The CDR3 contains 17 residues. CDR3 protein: CASSVTGGVTTNEKLFF. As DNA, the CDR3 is TGTGCCAGTAGTGTCACAGGGGGAGTTACAACTAATGAAAAACTGTTTTTT.

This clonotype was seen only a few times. CDR3 sequence: CASSIARGSSANYGYTF. The CDR3, as DNA: TGTGCCAGTAGTATAGCCCGGGGAAGCTCAGCTAACTATGGCTACACCTTC. The chain joins TRBV19 to TRBJ1-2; D remains ambiguous. The germline V and J ends were trimmed by 1 base and 0 bases, with 15 bases remaining between them. CDR3 size: 17 residues. The germline CDR1 and CDR2 sequences are LNHDA and SQIVND (reference sequence).

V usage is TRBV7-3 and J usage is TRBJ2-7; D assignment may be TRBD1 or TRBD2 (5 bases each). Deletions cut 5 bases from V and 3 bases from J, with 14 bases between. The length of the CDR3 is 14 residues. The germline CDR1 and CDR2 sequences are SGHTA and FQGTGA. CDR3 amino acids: CASSQPGTYYEQYF. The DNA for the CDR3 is TGTGCCAGCAGCCAACCAGGGACCTACTACGAGCAGTACTTC.

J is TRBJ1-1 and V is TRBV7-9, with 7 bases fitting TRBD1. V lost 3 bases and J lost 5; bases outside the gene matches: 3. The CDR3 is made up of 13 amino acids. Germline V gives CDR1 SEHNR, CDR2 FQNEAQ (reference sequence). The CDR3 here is CASSFQQGTEAFF. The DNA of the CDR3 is TGTGCCAGCAGCTTCCAACAGGGGACTGAAGCTTTCTTT.

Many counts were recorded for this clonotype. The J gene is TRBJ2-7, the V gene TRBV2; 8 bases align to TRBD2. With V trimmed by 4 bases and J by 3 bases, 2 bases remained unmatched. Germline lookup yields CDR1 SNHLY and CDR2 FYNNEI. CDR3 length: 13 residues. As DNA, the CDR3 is TGTGCCAGCAGTGCGGGGGGGGGCTACGAGCAGTACTTC. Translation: CASSAGGGYEQYF.

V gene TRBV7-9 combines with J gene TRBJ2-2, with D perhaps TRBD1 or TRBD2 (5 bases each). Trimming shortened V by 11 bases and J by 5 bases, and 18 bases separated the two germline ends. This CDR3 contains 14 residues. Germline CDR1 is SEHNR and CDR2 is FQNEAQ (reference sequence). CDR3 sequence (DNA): TGTGCCTGGACCCAGGGAGTATGGACCGGGGAGCTGTTTTTT. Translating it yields CAWTQGVWTGELFF.

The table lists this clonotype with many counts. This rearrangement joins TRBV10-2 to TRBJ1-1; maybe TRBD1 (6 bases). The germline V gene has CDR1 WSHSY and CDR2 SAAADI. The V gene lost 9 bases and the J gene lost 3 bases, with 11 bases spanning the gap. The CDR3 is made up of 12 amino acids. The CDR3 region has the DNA TGCGCCAGTAGGACAGAGGACACTGAAGCTTTCTTT. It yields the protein CASRTEDTEAFF.

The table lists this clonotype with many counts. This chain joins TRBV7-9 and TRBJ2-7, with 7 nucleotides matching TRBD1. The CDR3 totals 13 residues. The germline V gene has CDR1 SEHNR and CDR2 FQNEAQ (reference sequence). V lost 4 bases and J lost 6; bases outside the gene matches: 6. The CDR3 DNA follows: TGTGCCAGCAGCTCACGACAGGGTAGCGAGCAGTACTTC. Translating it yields CASSSRQGSEQYF. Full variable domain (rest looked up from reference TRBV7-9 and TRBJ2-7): DTGVSQNPRHKITKRGQNVTFRCDPISEHNRLYWYRQTLGQGPEFLTYFQNEAQLEKSRLLSDRFSAERPKGSFSTLEIQRTEQGDSAMYLCASSSRQGSEQYFGPGTRLTVT.

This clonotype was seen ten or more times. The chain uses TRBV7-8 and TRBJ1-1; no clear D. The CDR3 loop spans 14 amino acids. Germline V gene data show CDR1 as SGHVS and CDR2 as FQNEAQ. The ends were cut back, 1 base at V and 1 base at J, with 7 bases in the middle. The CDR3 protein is CASSLGPPNTEAFF. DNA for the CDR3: TGTGCCAGCAGCTTAGGACCGCCGAACACTGAAGCTTTCTTT.